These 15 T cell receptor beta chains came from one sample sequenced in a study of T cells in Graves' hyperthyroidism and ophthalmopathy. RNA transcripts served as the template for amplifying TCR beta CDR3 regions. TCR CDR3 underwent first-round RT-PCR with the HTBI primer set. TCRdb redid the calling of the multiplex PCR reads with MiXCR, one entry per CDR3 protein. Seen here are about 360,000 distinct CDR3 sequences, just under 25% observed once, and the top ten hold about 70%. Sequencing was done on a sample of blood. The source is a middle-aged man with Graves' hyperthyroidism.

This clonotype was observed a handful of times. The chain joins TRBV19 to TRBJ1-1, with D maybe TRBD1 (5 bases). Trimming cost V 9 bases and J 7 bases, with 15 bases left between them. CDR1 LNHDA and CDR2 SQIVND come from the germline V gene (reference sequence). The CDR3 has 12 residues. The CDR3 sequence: CASRGVGVEAFF. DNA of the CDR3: TGTGCCAGCAGAGGGGTTGGGGTTGAAGCTTTCTTT.

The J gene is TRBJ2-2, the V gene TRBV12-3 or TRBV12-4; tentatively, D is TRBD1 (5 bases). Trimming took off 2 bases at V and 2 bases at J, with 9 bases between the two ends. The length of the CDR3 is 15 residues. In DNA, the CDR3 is TGTGCCAGCAGTTTAAGCCAGGGAAACACCGGGGAGCTGTTTTTT. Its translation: CASSLSQGNTGELFF.

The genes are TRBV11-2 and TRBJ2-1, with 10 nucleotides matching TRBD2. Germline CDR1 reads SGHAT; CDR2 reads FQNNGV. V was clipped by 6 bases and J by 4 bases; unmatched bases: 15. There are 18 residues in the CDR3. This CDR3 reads CASRRGRWLAGEYNEQFF. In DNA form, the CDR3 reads TGTGCCAGCAGACGTGGGAGGTGGCTAGCGGGAGAGTACAATGAGCAGTTCTTC.

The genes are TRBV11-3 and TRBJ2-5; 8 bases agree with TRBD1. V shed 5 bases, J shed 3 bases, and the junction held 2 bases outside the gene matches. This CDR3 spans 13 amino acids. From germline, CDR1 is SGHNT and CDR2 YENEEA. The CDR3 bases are TGTGCCAGCAGCAAGGACAGGGAAGAGACCCAGTACTTC. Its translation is CASSKDREETQYF.

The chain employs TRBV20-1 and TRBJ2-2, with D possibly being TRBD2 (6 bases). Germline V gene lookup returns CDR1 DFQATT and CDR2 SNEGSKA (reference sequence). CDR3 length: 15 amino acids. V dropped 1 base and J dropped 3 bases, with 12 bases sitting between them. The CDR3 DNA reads TGCAGTGCTAGAGTCGCGGGATCGGACACCGGGGAGCTGTTTTTT. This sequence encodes CSARVAGSDTGELFF.

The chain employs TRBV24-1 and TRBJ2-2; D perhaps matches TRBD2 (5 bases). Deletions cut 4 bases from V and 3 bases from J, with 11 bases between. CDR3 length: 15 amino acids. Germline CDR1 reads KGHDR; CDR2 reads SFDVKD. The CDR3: CATSETPRDTGELFF. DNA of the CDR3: TGTGCCACCAGTGAAACTCCGAGGGACACCGGGGAGCTGTTTTTT.

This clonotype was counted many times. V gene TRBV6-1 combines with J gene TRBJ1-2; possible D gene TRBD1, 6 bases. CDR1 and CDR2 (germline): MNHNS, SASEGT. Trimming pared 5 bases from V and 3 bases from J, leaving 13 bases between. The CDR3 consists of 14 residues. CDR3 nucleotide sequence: TGTGCCAGCAGTTACACAGGGCTTGACTATGGCTACACCTTC. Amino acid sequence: CASSYTGLDYGYTF.

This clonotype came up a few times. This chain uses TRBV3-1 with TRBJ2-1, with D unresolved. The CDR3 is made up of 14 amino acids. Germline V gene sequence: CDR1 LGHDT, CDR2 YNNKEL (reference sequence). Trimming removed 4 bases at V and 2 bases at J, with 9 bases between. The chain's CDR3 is CASSRAKPYNEQFF. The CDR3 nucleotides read TGTGCCAGCAGCCGAGCTAAACCCTACAATGAGCAGTTCTTC.

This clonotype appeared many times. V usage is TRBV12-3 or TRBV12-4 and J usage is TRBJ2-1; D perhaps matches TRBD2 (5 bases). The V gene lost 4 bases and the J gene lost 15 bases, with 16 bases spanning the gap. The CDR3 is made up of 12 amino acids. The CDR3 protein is CASSSPGSEPFF. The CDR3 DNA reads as TGTGCCAGCAGTTCCCCGGGGAGCGAACCGTTCTTC.

The CDR3 DNA follows: TGTGCCAGCAGCCCTACTAGCGCCGGGGAGCTGTTTTTT. Encoded protein: CASSPTSAGELFF. V is TRBV12-3 or TRBV12-4 and J is TRBJ2-2, with 7 bases that match TRBD2. The CDR3 covers 13 residues. Trimming at V came to 6 bases and at J to 6 bases, leaving 4 bases not matched to a gene.

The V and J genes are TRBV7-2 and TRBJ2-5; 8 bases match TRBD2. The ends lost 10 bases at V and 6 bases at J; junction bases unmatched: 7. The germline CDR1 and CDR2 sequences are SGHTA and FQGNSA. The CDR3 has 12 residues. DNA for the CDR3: TGTGCCACCGGGAGGGCCGGGCAGACCCAGTACTTC. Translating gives CATGRAGQTQYF. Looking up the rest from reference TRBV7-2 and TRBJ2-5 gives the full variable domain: GAGVSQSPSNKVTEKGKDVELRCDPISGHTALYWYRQSLGQGLEFLIYFQGNSAPDKSGLPSDRFSAERTGGSVSTLTIQRTQQEDSAVYLCATGRAGQTQYFGPGTRLLVL.

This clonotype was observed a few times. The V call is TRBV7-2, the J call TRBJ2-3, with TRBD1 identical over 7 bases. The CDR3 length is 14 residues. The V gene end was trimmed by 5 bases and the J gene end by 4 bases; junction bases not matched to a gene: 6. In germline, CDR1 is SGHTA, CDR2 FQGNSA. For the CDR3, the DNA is TGTGCCAGCAGCCCGGACAGGATCCCAGATACGCAGTATTTT. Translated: CASSPDRIPDTQYF.

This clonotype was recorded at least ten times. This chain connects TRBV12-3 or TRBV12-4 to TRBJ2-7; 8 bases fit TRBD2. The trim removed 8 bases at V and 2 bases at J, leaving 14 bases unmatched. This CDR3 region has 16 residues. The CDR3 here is CASPCYTAGATYEQYF. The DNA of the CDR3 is TGTGCCAGCCCCTGTTATACAGCGGGAGCAACCTACGAGCAGTACTTC.

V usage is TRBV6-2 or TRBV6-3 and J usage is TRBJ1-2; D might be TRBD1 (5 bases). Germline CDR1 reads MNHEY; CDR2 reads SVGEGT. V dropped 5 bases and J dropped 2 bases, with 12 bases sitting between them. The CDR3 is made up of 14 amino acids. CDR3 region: CASSPPGHNYGYTF. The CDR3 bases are TGTGCCAGCAGTCCCCCTGGACACAACTATGGCTACACCTTC.

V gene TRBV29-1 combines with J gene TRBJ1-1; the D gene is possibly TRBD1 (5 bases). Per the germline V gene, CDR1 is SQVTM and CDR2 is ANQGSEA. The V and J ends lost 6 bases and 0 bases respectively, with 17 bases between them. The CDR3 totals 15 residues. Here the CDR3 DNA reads TGCAGCGTGACAGTAAATTTGTTAGTGAACACTGAAGCTTTCTTT. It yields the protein CSVTVNLLVNTEAFF.